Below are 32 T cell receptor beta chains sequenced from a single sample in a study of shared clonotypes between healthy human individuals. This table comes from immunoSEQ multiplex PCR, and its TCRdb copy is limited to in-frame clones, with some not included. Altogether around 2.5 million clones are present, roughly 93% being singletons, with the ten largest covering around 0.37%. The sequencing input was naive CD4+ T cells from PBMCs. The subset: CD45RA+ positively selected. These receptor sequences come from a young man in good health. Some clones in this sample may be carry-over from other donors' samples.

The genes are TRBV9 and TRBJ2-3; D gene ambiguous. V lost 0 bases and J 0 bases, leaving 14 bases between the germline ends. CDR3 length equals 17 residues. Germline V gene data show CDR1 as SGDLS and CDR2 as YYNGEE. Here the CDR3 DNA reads TGTGCCAGCAGCGTAGCTGGGGTGGCAGCCAGCACAGATACGCAGTATTTT. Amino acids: CASSVAGVAASTDTQYF.

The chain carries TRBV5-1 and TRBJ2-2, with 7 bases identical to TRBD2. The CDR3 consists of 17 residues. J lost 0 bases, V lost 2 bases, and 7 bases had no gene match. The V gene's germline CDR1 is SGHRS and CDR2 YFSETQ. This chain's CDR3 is CASSFSSGPTNTGELFF. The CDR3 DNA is TGCGCCAGCAGCTTCAGTAGCGGGCCAACGAACACCGGGGAGCTGTTTTTT.

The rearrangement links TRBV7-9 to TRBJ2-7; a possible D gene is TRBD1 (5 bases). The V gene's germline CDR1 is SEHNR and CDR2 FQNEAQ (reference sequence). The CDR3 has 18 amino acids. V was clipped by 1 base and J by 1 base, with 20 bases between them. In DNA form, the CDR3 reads TGTGCCAGCAGCTTAGGATTGGGATCGTACAGGTCTTCCTACGAGCAGTACTTC. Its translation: CASSLGLGSYRSSYEQYF.

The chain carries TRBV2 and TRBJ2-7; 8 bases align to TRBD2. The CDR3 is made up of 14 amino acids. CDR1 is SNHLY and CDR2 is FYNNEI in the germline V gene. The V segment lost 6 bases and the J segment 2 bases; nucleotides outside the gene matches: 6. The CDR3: CASRGSGGTYEQYF. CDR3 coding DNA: TGTGCCAGCAGGGGCAGCGGGGGAACCTACGAGCAGTACTTC. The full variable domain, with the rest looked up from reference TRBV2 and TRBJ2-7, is EPEVTQTPSHQVTQMGQEVILRCVPISNHLYFYWYRQILGQKVEFLVSFYNNEISEKSEIFDDQFSVERPDGSNFTLKIRSTKLEDSAMYFCASRGSGGTYEQYFGPGTRLTVT.

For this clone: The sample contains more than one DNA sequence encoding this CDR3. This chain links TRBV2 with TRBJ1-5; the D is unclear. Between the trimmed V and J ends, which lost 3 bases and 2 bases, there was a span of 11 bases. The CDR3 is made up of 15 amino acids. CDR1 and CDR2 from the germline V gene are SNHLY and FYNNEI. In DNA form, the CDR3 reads TGTGCCAGCAGTGAGGACCGCGGAGGCAATCAGCCCCAGCATTTT. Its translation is CASSEDRGGNQPQHF. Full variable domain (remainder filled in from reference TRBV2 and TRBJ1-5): EPEVTQTPSHQVTQMGQEVILRCVPISNHLYFYWYRQILGQKVEFLVSFYNNEISEKSEIFDDQFSVERPDGSNFTLKIRSTKLEDSAMYFCASSEDRGGNQPQHFGDGTRLSIL.

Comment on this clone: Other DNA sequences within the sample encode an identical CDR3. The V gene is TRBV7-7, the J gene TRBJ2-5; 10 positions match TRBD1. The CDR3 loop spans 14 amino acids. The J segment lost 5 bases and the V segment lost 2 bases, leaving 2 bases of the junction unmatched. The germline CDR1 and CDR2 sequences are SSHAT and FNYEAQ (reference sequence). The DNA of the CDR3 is TGTGCCAGCAGCTTATCGGGACAGGGGGAGACCCAGTACTTC. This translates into CASSLSGQGETQYF.

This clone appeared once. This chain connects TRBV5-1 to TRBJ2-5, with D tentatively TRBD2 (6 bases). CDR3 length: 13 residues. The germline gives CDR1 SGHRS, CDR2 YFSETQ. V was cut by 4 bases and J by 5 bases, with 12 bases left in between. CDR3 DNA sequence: TGCGCCAGCAGCGAGACTAGAAGCGAGACCCAGTACTTC. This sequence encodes CASSETRSETQYF. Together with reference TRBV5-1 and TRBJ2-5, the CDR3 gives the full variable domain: KAGVTQTPRYLIKTRGQQVTLSCSPISGHRSVSWYQQTPGQGLQFLFEYFSETQRNKGNFPGRFSGRQFSNSRSEMNVSTLELGDSALYLCASSETRSETQYFGPGTRLLVL.

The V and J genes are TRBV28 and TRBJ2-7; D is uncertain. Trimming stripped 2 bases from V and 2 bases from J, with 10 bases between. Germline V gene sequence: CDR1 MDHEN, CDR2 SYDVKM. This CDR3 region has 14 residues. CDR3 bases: TGTGCCAGCAGTTTAGGCACAGCGCCCTACGAGCAGTACTTC. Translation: CASSLGTAPYEQYF.

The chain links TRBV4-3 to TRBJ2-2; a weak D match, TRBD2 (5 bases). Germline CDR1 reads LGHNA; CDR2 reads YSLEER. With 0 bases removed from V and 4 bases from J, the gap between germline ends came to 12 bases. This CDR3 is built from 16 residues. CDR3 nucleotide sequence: TGCGCCAGCAGCCAAGATCGGGGTGTGGGCACCGGGGAGCTGTTTTTT. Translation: CASSQDRGVGTGELFF.

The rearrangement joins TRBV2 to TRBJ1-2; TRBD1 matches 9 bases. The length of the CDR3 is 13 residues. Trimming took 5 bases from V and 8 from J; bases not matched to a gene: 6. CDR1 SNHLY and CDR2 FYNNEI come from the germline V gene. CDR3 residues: CASSLDRGEGYTF. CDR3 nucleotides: TGTGCCAGCAGTTTGGACAGGGGCGAGGGCTACACCTTC.

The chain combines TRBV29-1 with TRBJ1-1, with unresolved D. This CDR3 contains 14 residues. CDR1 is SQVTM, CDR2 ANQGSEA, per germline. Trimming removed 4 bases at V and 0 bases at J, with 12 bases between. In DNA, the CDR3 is TGCAGCGTTGGTCCCCGGCTAATGAACACTGAAGCTTTCTTT. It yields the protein CSVGPRLMNTEAFF.

The CDR3 region is CASSPWETKNIQYF. CDR3 coding DNA: TGTGCCAGCAGCCCTTGGGAGACCAAAAACATTCAGTACTTC. This chain connects TRBV6-5 to TRBJ2-4; D might be TRBD2 (5 bases). Germline CDR1 and CDR2: MNHEY and SVGAGI. The germline V and J ends were trimmed by 6 bases and 2 bases, with 11 bases remaining between them. This CDR3 comprises 14 residues.

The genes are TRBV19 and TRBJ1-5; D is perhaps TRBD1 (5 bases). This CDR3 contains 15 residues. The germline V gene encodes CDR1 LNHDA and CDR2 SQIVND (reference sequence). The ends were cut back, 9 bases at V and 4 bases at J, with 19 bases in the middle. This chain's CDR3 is CARRHRHLNNQPQHF. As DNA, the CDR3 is TGTGCCAGGAGACACAGGCACCTTAATAATCAGCCCCAGCATTTT.

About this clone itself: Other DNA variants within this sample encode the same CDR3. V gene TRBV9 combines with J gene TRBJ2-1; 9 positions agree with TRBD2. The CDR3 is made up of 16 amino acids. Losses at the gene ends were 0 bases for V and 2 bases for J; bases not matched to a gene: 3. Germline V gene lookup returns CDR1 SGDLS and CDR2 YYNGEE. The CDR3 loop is CASSVGLAGAYNEQFF. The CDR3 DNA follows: TGTGCCAGCAGCGTAGGCTTAGCGGGAGCCTACAATGAGCAGTTCTTC.

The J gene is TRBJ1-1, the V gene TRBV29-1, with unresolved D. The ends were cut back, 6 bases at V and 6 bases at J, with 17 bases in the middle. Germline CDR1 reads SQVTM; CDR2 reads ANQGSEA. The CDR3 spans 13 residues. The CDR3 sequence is CSVRPRAEAEAFF. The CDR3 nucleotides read TGCAGCGTAAGACCCCGGGCCGAGGCTGAAGCTTTCTTT.

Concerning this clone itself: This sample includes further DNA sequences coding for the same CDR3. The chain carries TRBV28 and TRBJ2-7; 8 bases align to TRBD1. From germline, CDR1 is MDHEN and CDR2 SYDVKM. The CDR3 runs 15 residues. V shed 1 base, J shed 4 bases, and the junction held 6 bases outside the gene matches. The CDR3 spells CASSLSGTGLYEQYF. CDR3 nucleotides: TGTGCCAGCAGTTTATCGGGGACAGGATTATACGAGCAGTACTTC.

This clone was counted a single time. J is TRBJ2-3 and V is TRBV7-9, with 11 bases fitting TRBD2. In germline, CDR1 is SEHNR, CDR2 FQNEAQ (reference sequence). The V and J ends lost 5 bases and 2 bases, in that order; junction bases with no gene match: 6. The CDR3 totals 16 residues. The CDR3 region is CASSIGLAGVTDTQYF. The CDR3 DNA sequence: TGTGCCAGCAGCATAGGACTAGCGGGCGTCACAGATACGCAGTATTTT.

The CDR3 DNA sequence: TGTGCCAGCAGCGAGCAGGGGGGCTACACCTTC. This codes for CASSEQGGYTF. This rearrangement joins TRBV25-1 to TRBJ1-2; the D gene is possibly TRBD1 (6 bases). The germline V gene encodes CDR1 MGHDK and CDR2 SYGVNS. This CDR3 has 11 residues. The V end was cut by 6 bases, the J end by 8 bases, with 10 bases between.

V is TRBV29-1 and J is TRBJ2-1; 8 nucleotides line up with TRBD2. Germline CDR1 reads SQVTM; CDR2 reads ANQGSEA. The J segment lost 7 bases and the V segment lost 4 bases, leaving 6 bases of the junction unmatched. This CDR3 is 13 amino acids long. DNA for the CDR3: TGCAGCGTTGGGGGGCCTAGCGGGAATGAGCAGTTCTTC. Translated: CSVGGPSGNEQFF.

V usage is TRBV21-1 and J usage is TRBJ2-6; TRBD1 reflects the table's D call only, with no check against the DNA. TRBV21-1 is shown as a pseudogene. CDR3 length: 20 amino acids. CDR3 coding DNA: TGTGCCAGCAGCAAAAGAAGGGACGGACAGGGAAGCTCTGGGGCCAACGTCCTGACTTTC. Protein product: CASSKRRDGQGSSGANVLTF.

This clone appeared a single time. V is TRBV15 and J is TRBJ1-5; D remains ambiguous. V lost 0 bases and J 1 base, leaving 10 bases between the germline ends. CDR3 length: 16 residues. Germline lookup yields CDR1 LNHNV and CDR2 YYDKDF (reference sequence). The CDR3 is CATSRDSRRSNQPQHF. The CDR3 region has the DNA TGTGCCACCAGCAGAGATAGCAGGCGGAGCAATCAGCCCCAGCATTTT.

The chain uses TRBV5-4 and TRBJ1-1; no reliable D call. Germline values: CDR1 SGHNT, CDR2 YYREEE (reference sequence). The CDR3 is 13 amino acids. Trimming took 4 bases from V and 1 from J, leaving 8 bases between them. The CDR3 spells CASSIDGNTEAFF. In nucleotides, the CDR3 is TGTGCCAGCAGCATAGACGGGAACACTGAAGCTTTCTTT.

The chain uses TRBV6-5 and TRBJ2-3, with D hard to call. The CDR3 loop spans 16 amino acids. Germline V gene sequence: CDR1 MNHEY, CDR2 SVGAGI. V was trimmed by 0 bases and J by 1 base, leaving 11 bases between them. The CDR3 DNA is TGTGCCAGCAGTTACTCGCAGATCCTGGGCACAGATACGCAGTATTTT. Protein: CASSYSQILGTDTQYF.

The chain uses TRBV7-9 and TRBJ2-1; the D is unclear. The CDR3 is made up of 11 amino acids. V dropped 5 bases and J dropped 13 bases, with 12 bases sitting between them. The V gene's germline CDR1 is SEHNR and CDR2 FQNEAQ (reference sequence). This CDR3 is CASSPLTGQFF. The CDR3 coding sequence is TGTGCCAGCAGCCCTCTAACGGGCCAGTTCTTC.

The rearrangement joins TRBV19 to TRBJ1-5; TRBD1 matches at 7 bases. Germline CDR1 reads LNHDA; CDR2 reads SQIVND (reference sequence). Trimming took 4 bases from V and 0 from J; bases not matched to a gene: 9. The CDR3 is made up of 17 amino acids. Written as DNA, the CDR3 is TGTGCCAGTAGTACCCTCGACAGGGCTTTTAGCAATCAGCCCCAGCATTTT. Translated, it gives CASSTLDRAFSNQPQHF.

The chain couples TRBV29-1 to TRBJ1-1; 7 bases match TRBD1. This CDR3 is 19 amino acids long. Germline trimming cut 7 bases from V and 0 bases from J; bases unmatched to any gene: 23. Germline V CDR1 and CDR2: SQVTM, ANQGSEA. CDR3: CSARVKAGTEGYLNTEAFF. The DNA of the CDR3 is TGCAGCGCAAGAGTGAAGGCGGGGACAGAAGGATATTTGAACACTGAAGCTTTCTTT.

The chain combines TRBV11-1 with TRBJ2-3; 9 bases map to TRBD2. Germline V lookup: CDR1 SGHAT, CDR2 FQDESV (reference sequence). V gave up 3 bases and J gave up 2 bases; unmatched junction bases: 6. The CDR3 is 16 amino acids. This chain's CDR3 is CASSFLSGRNTDTQYF. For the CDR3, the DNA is TGTGCCAGCAGCTTTCTGAGCGGGAGGAACACAGATACGCAGTATTTT.

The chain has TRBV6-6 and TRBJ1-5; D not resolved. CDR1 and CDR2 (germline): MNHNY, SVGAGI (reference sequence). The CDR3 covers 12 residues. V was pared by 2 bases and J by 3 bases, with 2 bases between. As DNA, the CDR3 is TGTGCCAGCAGTTACGACAATCAGCCCCAGCATTTT. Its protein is CASSYDNQPQHF.

The CDR3 coding sequence is TGTGCCAGCAGCCAGCTCCGGGACTGGTACAATGAGCAGTTCTTC. Its translation is CASSQLRDWYNEQFF. V is TRBV14 and J is TRBJ2-1; weak D call: TRBD2 (6 bases). CDR3 length: 15 residues. Germline lookup yields CDR1 SGHDN and CDR2 FVKESK. V was trimmed by 3 bases and J by 4 bases, leaving 13 bases between them.

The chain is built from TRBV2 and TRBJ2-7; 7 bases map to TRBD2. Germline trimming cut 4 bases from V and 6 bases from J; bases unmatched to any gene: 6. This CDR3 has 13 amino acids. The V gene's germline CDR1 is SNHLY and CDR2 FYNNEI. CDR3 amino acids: CASSVGLVGEQYF. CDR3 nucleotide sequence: TGTGCCAGCAGTGTCGGACTAGTAGGCGAGCAGTACTTC. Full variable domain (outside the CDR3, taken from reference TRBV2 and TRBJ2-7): EPEVTQTPSHQVTQMGQEVILRCVPISNHLYFYWYRQILGQKVEFLVSFYNNEISEKSEIFDDQFSVERPDGSNFTLKIRSTKLEDSAMYFCASSVGLVGEQYFGPGTRLTVT.

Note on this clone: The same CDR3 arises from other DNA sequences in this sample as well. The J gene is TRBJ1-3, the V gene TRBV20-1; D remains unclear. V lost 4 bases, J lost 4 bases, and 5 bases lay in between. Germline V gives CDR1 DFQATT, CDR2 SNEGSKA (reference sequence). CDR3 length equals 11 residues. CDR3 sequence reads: CSATDGNTIYF. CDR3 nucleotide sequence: TGCAGTGCTACGGACGGAAACACCATATATTTT.

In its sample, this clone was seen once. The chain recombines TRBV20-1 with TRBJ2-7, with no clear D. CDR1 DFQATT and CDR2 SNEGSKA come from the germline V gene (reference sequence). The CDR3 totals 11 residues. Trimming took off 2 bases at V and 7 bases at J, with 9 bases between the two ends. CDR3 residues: CSARRAWEQYF. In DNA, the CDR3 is TGCAGTGCTAGACGCGCCTGGGAGCAGTACTTC.